A single sample gave rise to the 10 T cell receptor beta chains below, sequenced in a study of blood T cell repertoires in COVID-19. The repertoire was sequenced with immunoSEQ multiplex PCR; TCRdb's copy has only in-frame clones and lacks some. There are 200,000 or so clones in the sample; roughly 80% occur only once, and about 2.1% lies in the top ten. The sample was peripheral blood. All receptors derive from a woman aged 55-75 years with acute or convalescent COVID-19.

This chain uses TRBV5-1 with TRBJ1-2, with a weak D call TRBD1 (6 bases). CDR1 is SGHRS and CDR2 is YFSETQ in the germline V gene. Trimming took 4 bases from V and 4 from J, leaving 14 bases between them. This CDR3 is 14 amino acids long. CDR3 DNA: TGCGCCAGCAGCGTATTACAGGGAAGCTATGGCTACACCTTC. This encodes CASSVLQGSYGYTF. Full variable domain (outside the CDR3, taken from reference TRBV5-1 and TRBJ1-2): KAGVTQTPRYLIKTRGQQVTLSCSPISGHRSVSWYQQTPGQGLQFLFEYFSETQRNKGNFPGRFSGRQFSNSRSEMNVSTLELGDSALYLCASSVLQGSYGYTFGSGTRLTVV.

V and J are TRBV9 and TRBJ1-1; 9 bases line up with TRBD1. The V segment lost 7 bases and the J segment 6 bases; nucleotides outside the gene matches: 10. Germline assignment: CDR1 SGDLS and CDR2 YYNGEE. The CDR3 is 14 residues long. CDR3: CASGRDRDPPEAFF. CDR3 nucleotides: TGTGCCAGCGGCCGGGACAGGGACCCTCCTGAAGCTTTCTTT.

This chain connects TRBV19 to TRBJ1-4; D unclear. CDR3 length: 15 amino acids. The V gene's germline CDR1 is LNHDA and CDR2 SQIVND (reference sequence). With 5 bases removed from V and 8 bases from J, the gap between germline ends came to 18 bases. The CDR3 DNA is TGTGCCAGTAGTCCCCGCGGGATCTCGAAAGAAAAACTGTTTTTT. Residues: CASSPRGISKEKLFF.

V gene TRBV3-1 (or the pseudogene TRBV3-2) combines with J gene TRBJ1-3; D gene unclear. V was shortened by 0 bases and J by 4 bases, with 10 bases between the two germline ends. Germline CDR1 LGHDT, CDR2 YNNKEL (reference sequence). The length of the CDR3 is 15 residues. CDR3 region: CASSQDVRLGNTIYF. CDR3 sequence (DNA): TGTGCCAGCAGCCAAGATGTGAGACTCGGAAACACCATATATTTT.

The chain has TRBV30 and TRBJ2-7; TRBD2 might be the D (6 bases). Germline CDR1 is GTSNPN and CDR2 is SVGIG (reference sequence). The V and J ends lost 3 bases and 4 bases respectively, with 10 bases between them. This CDR3 contains 12 residues. Written as DNA, the CDR3 is TGTGCCTGGAGGGGTGGGGGGTACGAGCAGTACTTC. The encoded protein is CAWRGGGYEQYF.

This sequence joins TRBV7-2 and TRBJ2-7, with 7 bases that match TRBD1. The CDR3 length is 13 residues. Germline CDR1 SGHTA, CDR2 FQGNSA. Trimming took 5 bases from V and 5 from J; bases not matched to a gene: 6. CDR3 region: CASSQGQVHEQYF. In DNA, the CDR3 is TGTGCCAGCAGCCAAGGACAGGTTCACGAGCAGTACTTC.

This clone was recorded a few times. The rearrangement joins TRBV5-1 to TRBJ1-1; weak D call: TRBD1 (5 bases). In germline, CDR1 is SGHRS, CDR2 YFSETQ. Trimming took off 2 bases at V and 0 bases at J, with 14 bases between the two ends. This CDR3 has 16 residues. CDR3 in amino acids: CASSLAGRVMNTEAFF. CDR3 DNA sequence: TGCGCCAGCAGCTTAGCCGGCAGGGTTATGAACACTGAAGCTTTCTTT.

The chain joins TRBV5-4 to TRBJ1-2; the D gene is possibly TRBD1 (5 bases). Germline values: CDR1 SGHNT, CDR2 YYREEE (reference sequence). The CDR3 has 15 residues. V lost 1 base to trimming and J lost 1 base, with 11 bases between them. The CDR3 is CASSLIGGFNYGYTF. Written as DNA, the CDR3 is TGTGCCAGCAGCTTGATCGGGGGGTTTAACTATGGCTACACCTTC.

The chain has TRBV5-4 and TRBJ2-1, with TRBD1 as a possible D gene (5 bases). Germline CDR1 and CDR2: SGHNT and YYREEE (reference sequence). CDR3 length equals 15 residues. V was pared by 1 base and J by 5 bases, with 13 bases between. CDR3 sequence reads: CASSLNTGGNNEQFF. The CDR3 DNA sequence: TGTGCCAGCAGCTTGAATACAGGCGGTAACAATGAGCAGTTCTTC.

The gene calls are TRBV6-6 and TRBJ1-1, with 8 bases that match TRBD1. The CDR3 is made up of 15 amino acids. Germline trimming cut 2 bases from V and 4 bases from J; bases unmatched to any gene: 6. CDR1 is MNHNY, CDR2 SVGAGI, per germline (reference sequence). CDR3 sequence reads: CASSYGTGWSTEAFF. DNA for the CDR3: TGTGCCAGCAGTTACGGGACAGGTTGGAGCACTGAAGCTTTCTTT.